This TCR beta chain originates from a study of cytomegalovirus exposure and HLA in healthy donors (dated by TCRdb to about 2017). Regarding the complete study: According to an earlier analysis of 587 of the donors, about 179 million T cells yielded 100 million or so unique TCR beta sequences and more than 250 Gb of sequence data. The study aimed to test whether cataloging public T cell receptors could reveal signatures of past pathogen exposure. All discovery cohort repertoires had been generated using a single sequencing platform. The number of typed donors differed by locus: roughly 620-640 for A, B, C, DRB1 and DQB1; some 540 for DQA1; around 610 for DPA1; and 450 to 480 for DPB1. In addition to the first cohort of approximately 650 subjects, a separate validation cohort of under 150 different subjects was used. An earlier analysis of about 620 of the donors applied high-throughput TCR beta sequencing to assess whether each TCR beta V gene segment acted as functional or pseudogenic. The later analysis used no new phenotypic data to find candidate immune exposures, relying instead on TCR beta sequences and their occurrence across donors. Donor age, sex, ethnicity and CMV serostatus were compiled together with the repertoire data. An early release covering roughly 640 HLA-typed donors comprised approximately 290 gigabases of sequencing data and 85 million to 100 million unique TCR sequences. To predict cytomegalovirus infection status, the study brought together high-throughput TCR immunosequencing, statistical association of individual TCRs with disease status, and machine learning. Across about 370 genotyped donors of the cohort, an average of approximately 240,000 unique TCR beta nucleotide sequences per donor were sequenced, and roughly 20% of those sequences were non-productive. A later analysis re-analyzed previously published TCR beta repertoires from several hundred donors and added high-resolution HLA genotyping to study TCR occurrence patterns. The T cell repertoires of 700 or so subjects were profiled by immunosequencing and related to cytomegalovirus serostatus. Class I and class II HLA loci were covered by the typing at four-digit resolution. Roughly 5 DR-DQ haplotypes were treated as single units for association and clustering because of strong linkage in the cohort. Of the 300 to 500 genotyped donors, 65% to 90% were placed in the genetic ancestry cluster associated with self-reported Caucasian donors. In a later genetic analysis, genome-wide SNP genotypes for about 55% of the roughly 670 donors were used, and that subset was treated as a discovery cohort.

The cohort was made up of around 720 healthy bone marrow donors. At the time of sampling, every cohort member was nominally healthy, though immune exposures that went unrecorded were likely present. The donor tested CMV seronegative and was one of the 352 seronegative cohort members. A peripheral blood sample was provided by each donor, and peripheral blood mononuclear cells were used for TCR beta sequencing. Genomic DNA was extracted from the blood cell samples with the Qiagen DNeasy Blood Extraction Kit. In the case of this clone: Its antigen target is currently unknown. No clone much larger than this one lies a single base away; base qualities are absent.

V and J are truncated by 0 bases and 4 bases respectively, leaving an intervening sequence of 10 bases. CDR1 and CDR2 were assigned from the germline V gene as MNHEY and SVGAGI. Counted from cysteine to phenylalanine, this CDR3 has 15 amino acids. Only the CDR3 part of the read is kept: 45 bases, read in frame from the first base. General conclusions and limits of the study: Across donors, most TCR sequences were observed very rarely, whereas some public TCRs were present in many individuals. A cluster of highly shared sequence variants was judged likely to represent a technical artifact of the sequencing pipeline. In a later analysis, about 16,000 TCR beta sequences were associated with specific HLA alleles at a false discovery rate of 0.05. The cohort was sequenced for TCR beta chains only, and without alpha or paired-chain data the features that could be detected were limited. Presence/absence analyses assumed roughly uniform sequencing depth across donors, an assumption that may not hold. Because HLA typing was unavailable for some donors at each locus, only the typed subset was used in association tests. A later analysis found that most CMV-associated TCR beta chains appeared HLA-restricted, with HLA associations seemingly driven largely by CMV exposure. A total of fewer than 200 TCR beta chains were listed by the study as associated with cytomegalovirus. When HLA alleles, especially DR and DQ, strongly co-occurred, TCR associations were difficult to assign to individual alleles. An association between a missense DCLRE1C variant and V-gene and J-gene trimming of TCR beta chains was found in a later genetic analysis and replicated in an independent cohort. It was suggested by the authors that the approach could potentially be generalized to other disease states and immunological phenotypes. Linkage disequilibrium might explain the correlated functional status among segregating V segments, but an unknown experimental factor could not be ruled out. A few of the identified cytomegalovirus-associated TCR beta chains were confirmed in vitro to be specific for cytomegalovirus antigens. The classifier was reported to diagnose cytomegalovirus status with high specificity and sensitivity in both the original cohort and the validation cohort. A further reported finding was that TCR beta sequences accurately predicted the HLA-A and HLA-B alleles for most subjects in the first cohort. In a later analysis, HLA-associated TCR beta chains were found to be more clonally expanded and to have lower generation probabilities than equally common non-associated chains. Because counts were too low, around 17 rarely observed V segments, including chromosome 9 orphons, were left out of the earlier analysis of some 600 of the donors. Broadly in line with IMGT annotations, most TCR beta V segments showed up in productive rearrangements about 87% or about 30% of the time in an earlier analysis of 587 of the donors. Some IMGT-functional V segments, including TRBV6-2 and TRBV6-3, could not be told apart with the 87-base-pair reads, so those segments were excluded. CMV serostatus was the only immune exposure information available for the cohort. According to a later genetic analysis, donors in an Asian-associated ancestry cluster had fewer N-insertions in productive TCRs than the approximately 670-donor mean. According to a later analysis, parvovirus B19, influenza, CMV and Epstein-Barr virus appeared linked to several top co-occurrence clusters. In a later analysis, the rate of TCR association differed among HLA loci, with DRB1 alleles having the most associated TCRs and HLA-C alleles having the fewest.

The protocol used for the library was the immunoSEQ multiplex PCR assay. For the multiplex PCR, a mixture combining 60 forward primers for TCR Vbeta segments and 13 reverse primers for TCR Jbeta segments was used. The CDR3 region of rearranged TCR beta genes was amplified from genomic DNA with a multiplex PCR assay. The Illumina HiSeq System was used to sequence the amplified TCR beta libraries as 87-base-pair reads. Concerning the study's data processing: A later analysis tallied around 82 million unique TCR beta chains across the 666 repertoires, and 10 million to 11 million of those chains were shared by two or more donors. Raw reads were error-corrected and collapsed into unique sequences with a nearest-neighbor algorithm that merged closely related sequences to remove PCR and sequencing errors. Alignment of CDR3 sequences to IMGT reference sequences was used to assign V, D and J gene segments. For a sequence to be retained, at least a six-nucleotide match to both a V gene segment and a J gene segment was required. A rearrangement counted as productive if the CDR3 had no stop codons and remained in frame with V and J, and every other rearrangement counted as non-productive. CDR3 was defined by IMGT convention, running from the second conserved V-encoded cysteine to the conserved J-encoded phenylalanine. In an earlier analysis of 550 to 650 of the donors, sequences lacking an unambiguous match to a single V gene segment were excluded. In an earlier analysis of some 590 of the donors, a V segment was called functional when productive rearrangements were above 56.7%, and segregating when the standard deviation between donors exceeded 5%. A statistical classification framework was developed to diagnose cytomegalovirus status using the catalog of TCR beta chain sequences. In a later analysis, V and J genes were assigned by comparing TCR nucleotide sequences against IMGT/GENE-DB human TR gene sequences. In a later analysis, CDR3 sequences and most-parsimonious VDJ recombination scenarios were assigned using the TCRdist pipeline. In a later analysis, every TCR beta chain was defined by the combination of its CDR3 amino acid sequence and its V-gene family, and reads without a unique V-gene family were dropped. A later analysis removed 592 highly shared, low-generation-probability nucleotide sequences to deal with suspected cross-contamination and a sequencing artifact. For each public chain, a later analysis derived a clonal expansion index from normalized ranks of inferred template counts within each repertoire. In a later analysis, generation probabilities were computed with a VDJ recombination model fitted to out-of-frame rearrangements, and the resulting probabilities were checked against IGoR. Hypergeometric tests were used in a later analysis to score TCR-TCR, TCR-HLA and TCR-CMV co-occurrence, with a repertoire-size bias correction applied to the TCR pairs. A later analysis estimated false discovery rates by permuting HLA or CMV assignments 20 times. A later analysis grouped co-occurring TCRs with DBSCAN, adding TCRdist sequence similarity when clustering within HLA-allele-positive subsets. Co-occurrence clustering excluded repertoires with fewer than 30,000 or more than 120,000 public chains, plus five with anomalous nucleotide sharing. TCRdb took over this immuneACCESS table, retaining in-frame rearrangements with V and J assigned. Such tables are incomplete; in checked studies, under half of the missing clones stem from an unresolved V gene, and the remainder is unexplained. Clonal size and the V and J genes are those of that table, whereas D and trimming came from the DNA. Counted in this sample were some 180,000 clones; roughly 90% of them appeared once. The biggest ten clones account for approximately 1.1% of the sample.

Sequencing was carried out using PBMCs. Here the chain combines TRBV6-5 and TRBJ1-3; the D gene identity is not certain. The clonotype comes from a boy aged 2 to 10 in good health and CMV-seronegative. The CDR3 in this case is CASSYSDGGGNTIYF. In nucleotides, the sequence is TGTGCCAGCAGTTACTCGGATGGAGGCGGAAACACCATATATTTT.